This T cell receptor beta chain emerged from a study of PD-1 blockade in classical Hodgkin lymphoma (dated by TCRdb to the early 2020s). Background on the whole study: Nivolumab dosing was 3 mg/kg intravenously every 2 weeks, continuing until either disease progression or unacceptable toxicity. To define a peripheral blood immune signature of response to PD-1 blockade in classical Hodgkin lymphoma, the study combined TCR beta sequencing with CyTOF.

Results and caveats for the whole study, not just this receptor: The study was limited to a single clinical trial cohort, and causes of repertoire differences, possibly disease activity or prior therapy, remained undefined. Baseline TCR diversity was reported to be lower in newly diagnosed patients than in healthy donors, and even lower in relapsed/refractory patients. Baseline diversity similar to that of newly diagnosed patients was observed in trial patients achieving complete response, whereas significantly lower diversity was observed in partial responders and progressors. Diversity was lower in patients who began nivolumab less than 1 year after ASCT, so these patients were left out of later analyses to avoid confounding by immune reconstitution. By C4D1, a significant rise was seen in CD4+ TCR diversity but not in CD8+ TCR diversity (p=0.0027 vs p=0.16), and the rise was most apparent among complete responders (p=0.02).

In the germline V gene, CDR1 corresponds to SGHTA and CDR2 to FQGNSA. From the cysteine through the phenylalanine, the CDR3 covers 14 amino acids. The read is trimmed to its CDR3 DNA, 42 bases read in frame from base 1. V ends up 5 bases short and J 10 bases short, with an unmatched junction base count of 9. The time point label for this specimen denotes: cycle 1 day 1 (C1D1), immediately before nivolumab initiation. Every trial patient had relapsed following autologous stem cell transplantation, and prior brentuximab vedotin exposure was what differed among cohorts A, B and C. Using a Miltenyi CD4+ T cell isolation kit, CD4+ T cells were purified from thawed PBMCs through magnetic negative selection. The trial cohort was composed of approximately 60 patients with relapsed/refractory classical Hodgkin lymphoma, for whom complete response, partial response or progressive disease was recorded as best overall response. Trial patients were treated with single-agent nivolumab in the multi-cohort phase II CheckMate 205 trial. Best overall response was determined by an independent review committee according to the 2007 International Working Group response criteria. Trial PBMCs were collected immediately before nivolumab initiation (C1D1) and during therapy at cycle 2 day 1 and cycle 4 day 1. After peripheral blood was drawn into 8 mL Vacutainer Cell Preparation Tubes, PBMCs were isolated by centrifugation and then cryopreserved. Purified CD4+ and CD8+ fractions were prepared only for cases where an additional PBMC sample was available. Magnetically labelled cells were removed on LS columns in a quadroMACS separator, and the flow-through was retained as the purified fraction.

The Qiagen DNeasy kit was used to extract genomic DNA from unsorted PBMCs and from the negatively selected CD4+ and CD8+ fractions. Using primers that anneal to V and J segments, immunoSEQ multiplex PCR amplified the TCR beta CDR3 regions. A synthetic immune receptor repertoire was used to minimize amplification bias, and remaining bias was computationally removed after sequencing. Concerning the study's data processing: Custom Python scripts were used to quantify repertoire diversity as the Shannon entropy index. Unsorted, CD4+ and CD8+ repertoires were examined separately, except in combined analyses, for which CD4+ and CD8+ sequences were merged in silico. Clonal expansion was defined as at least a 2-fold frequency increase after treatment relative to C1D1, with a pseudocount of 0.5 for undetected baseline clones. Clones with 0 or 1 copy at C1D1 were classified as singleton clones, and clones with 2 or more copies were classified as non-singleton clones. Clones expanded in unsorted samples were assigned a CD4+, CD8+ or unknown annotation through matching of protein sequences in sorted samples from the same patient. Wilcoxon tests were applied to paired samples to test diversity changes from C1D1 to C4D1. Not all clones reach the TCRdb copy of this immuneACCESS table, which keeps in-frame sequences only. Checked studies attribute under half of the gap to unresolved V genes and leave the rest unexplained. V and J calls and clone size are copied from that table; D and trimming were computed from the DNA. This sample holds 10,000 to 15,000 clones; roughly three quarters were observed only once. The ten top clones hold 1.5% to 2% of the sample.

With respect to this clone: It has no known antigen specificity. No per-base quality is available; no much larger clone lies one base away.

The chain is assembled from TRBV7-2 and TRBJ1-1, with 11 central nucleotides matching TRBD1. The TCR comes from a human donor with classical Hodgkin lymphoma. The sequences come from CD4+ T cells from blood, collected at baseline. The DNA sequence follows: TGTGCCAGCAGCATGGGGGACAGGGGGTTTTTAGCTTTCTTT. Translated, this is CASSMGDRGFLAFF.